Sequencing of this T cell receptor beta chain was carried out in a study of blood T cell repertoires in COVID-19. About the research overall: Whether acute or convalescent, the COVID-19 samples came from the United States, Italy and Spain.

TCRdb's copy holds only in-frame clones and misses some; the assay was immunoSEQ multiplex PCR. The table lists 250,000 to 350,000 clones, less than 85% of them singletons. From germline, CDR1 is SEHNR and CDR2 FQNEAQ (reference sequence). The ends lost 5 bases at V and 9 bases at J; junction bases unmatched: 8. The CDR3 is 15 residues long. Sequenced sample: PBMCs or T cells enriched from blood (not recorded which). This TCR was recovered from a woman in her forties or fifties who had recovered from COVID-19. The chain carries TRBV7-9 and TRBJ2-1; 12 bases are a match to TRBD2. The CDR3 is CASSHRTSGIGEQFF. The CDR3 coding sequence is TGTGCCAGCAGCCACCGGACTAGCGGGATTGGTGAGCAGTTCTTC.